The 20 T cell receptor beta chains below come from one sample, sequenced in a study of neurological immune-mediated disorders (dated by TCRdb to between 2018 and 2021). The library was made by 5' RACE. Sequencing relied on an Illumina HiSeq 2500. TCRdb reworked the public reads: Q25 trimming with fastp, MiXCR clone assembly, productive beta chains retained. One record per CDR3 amino acid sequence lists the most common genes and DNA. This sample has 15,000 to 20,000 distinct CDR3 sequences in its table, and around 13% of those were observed once. The ten largest clones represent 7.8% of the sample. The source material was CD4+ T cells from blood. These receptors all come from a woman aged 55-69 years with HTLV-1-associated myelopathy (HAM/TSP).

This clonotype was seen ten or more times. V gene TRBV20-1 combines with J gene TRBJ1-1, with 7 bases fitting TRBD1. With 5 bases clipped from V and 4 bases from J, the junction kept 13 bases outside the gene matches. Germline V gene data show CDR1 as DFQATT and CDR2 as SNEGSKA (reference sequence). The CDR3 has 15 amino acids. This CDR3 reads CSARTYRGLSTEAFF. The DNA for the CDR3 is TGCAGTGCTCGAACGTACAGGGGCCTGAGCACTGAAGCTTTCTTT.

This clonotype was recorded many times. The chain joins TRBV19 to TRBJ2-1; D is ambiguous. The V end was cut by 0 bases, the J end by 0 bases, with 6 bases between. The CDR3 runs to 15 residues. Germline V lookup: CDR1 LNHDA, CDR2 SQIVND (reference sequence). The CDR3 nucleotides are TGTGCCAGTAGTATAGAAACAGTCTCCTACAATGAGCAGTTCTTC. The encoded protein is CASSIETVSYNEQFF.

CDR3 DNA sequence: TGCAGTGCCTTGCTGGGGACAACGAGGGGCTACACCTTC. This sequence encodes CSALLGTTRGYTF. V is TRBV20-1 and J is TRBJ1-2; D might be TRBD1 (6 bases). Per germline, CDR1 DFQATT and CDR2 SNEGSKA (reference sequence). Between the trimmed V and J ends, which lost 6 bases and 8 bases, there was a span of 19 bases. CDR3 length: 13 residues.

Many counts were recorded for this clonotype. The J gene is TRBJ2-7, the V gene TRBV5-1; 8 bases fit TRBD2. Germline values: CDR1 SGHRS, CDR2 YFSETQ. The trim removed 0 bases at V and 5 bases at J, leaving 7 bases unmatched. There are 15 residues in the CDR3. The CDR3 DNA reads as TGCGCCAGCAGCTTGGCGGGGGGGTTCAACCACGAGCAGTACTTC. Its protein product is CASSLAGGFNHEQYF.

Of note for this clonotype: Without the conserved terminal phenylalanine or tryptophan, this CDR3 likely stems from a read error. The V and J genes are TRBV29-1 and TRBJ1-2, with D uncertain. The CDR3 spans 12 residues. Germline-derived CDR1 and CDR2 are SQVTM and ANQGSEA. CDR3: CSIEGAVYGYTL. The DNA of the CDR3 is TGCAGCATTGAAGGAGCGGTCTATGGCTACACCCTC.

This clonotype was detected ten times or more. The chain employs TRBV7-6 and TRBJ2-5; D remains unclear. CDR3 length: 13 residues. Between the trimmed V and J ends, which lost 5 bases and 5 bases, there was a span of 12 bases. Germline V gene lookup returns CDR1 SGHVS and CDR2 FNYEAQ. DNA of the CDR3: TGTGCCAGCAGCGCCCTTCCCAGGGAGACCCAGTACTTC. The encoded protein is CASSALPRETQYF. Variable domain in full (rest from reference TRBV7-6 and TRBJ2-5): GAGVSQSPRYKVTKRGQDVALRCDPISGHVSLYWYRQALGQGPEFLTYFNYEAQQDKSGLPNDRFSAERPEGSISTLTIQRTEQRDSAMYRCASSALPRETQYFGPGTRLLVL.

This clonotype has ten or more counts. The V gene is TRBV7-9, the J gene TRBJ2-5; TRBD1 matches 8 bases. Germline assignment: CDR1 SEHNR and CDR2 FQNEAQ (reference sequence). This CDR3 region has 14 residues. After removal of 5 bases from V and 5 bases from J, the junction contained 7 bases not matched to a gene. CDR3 coding DNA: TGTGCCAGCAGCCGACCAGGGGGCCTTGAGACCCAGTACTTC. Protein: CASSRPGGLETQYF.

In this sample, this clonotype turned up a few times. This rearrangement joins TRBV11-2 to TRBJ2-7; D may correspond to TRBD1 or TRBD2 (5 bases each). The CDR3 loop spans 15 amino acids. Trimming removed 5 bases at V and 6 bases at J, with 20 bases between. Germline-derived CDR1 and CDR2 are SGHAT and FQNNGV. The CDR3, as DNA: TGTGCCAGCAGCCCCCGGAAGGGACCTCGGATCGAGCAGTACTTC. Protein product: CASSPRKGPRIEQYF.

The chain recombines TRBV18 with TRBJ2-5; D gene unclear. The CDR3 covers 13 residues. Germline-derived CDR1 and CDR2 are KGHSH and LQKENI. Trimming shortened V by 6 bases and J by 1 base, and 9 bases separated the two germline ends. The CDR3 sequence is CASSPGFQETQYF. Here the CDR3 DNA reads TGTGCCAGCTCCCCCGGGTTCCAAGAGACCCAGTACTTC.

This clonotype was seen repeatedly, ten times or more. For the CDR3, the DNA is TGCAGTGCTCCGGACCCGGGGAGAGAGACCCAGTACTTC. It is translated as CSAPDPGRETQYF. The V and J genes are TRBV20-1 and TRBJ2-5; D perhaps matches TRBD2 (5 bases). Trimming removed 5 bases at V and 4 bases at J, with 14 bases between. CDR3 size: 13 residues. Germline V gene data show CDR1 as DFQATT and CDR2 as SNEGSKA (reference sequence).

This clonotype qualifies as medium-sized. The rearrangement joins TRBV27 to TRBJ1-2; D perhaps matches TRBD1 (5 bases). Germline lookup yields CDR1 MNHEY and CDR2 SMNVEV (reference sequence). V was trimmed by 6 bases and J by 8 bases, leaving 16 bases between them. There are 13 residues in the CDR3. The CDR3 loop is CASSRTPAWGYTF. The CDR3 bases are TGTGCCAGCAGCCGGACACCTGCTTGGGGCTACACCTTC.

In this sample, this clonotype turned up many times. The V gene is TRBV20-1, the J gene TRBJ1-4; D is undetermined. The germline V gene has CDR1 DFQATT and CDR2 SNEGSKA (reference sequence). This CDR3 is 12 amino acids long. V was pared by 0 bases and J by 10 bases, with 9 bases between. This CDR3 is CSARDSWGKLFF. The CDR3 bases are TGCAGTGCTAGAGATTCCTGGGGAAAACTGTTTTTT.

In its sample, this clonotype ranks as medium-sized. V gene TRBV14 combines with J gene TRBJ1-2; maybe TRBD1 (6 bases). Trimming pared 4 bases from V and 6 bases from J, leaving 12 bases between. Germline V gene sequence: CDR1 SGHDN, CDR2 FVKESK. CDR3 length equals 13 residues. CDR3 region: CASSLGAGHGYTF. The CDR3 nucleotides are TGTGCCAGCAGCCTGGGGGCGGGGCATGGCTACACCTTC.

This clonotype was seen at least ten times. The chain links TRBV12-3 or TRBV12-4 to TRBJ1-5; perhaps TRBD1 as D (6 bases). The CDR3 has 14 residues. V was cut by 7 bases and J by 11 bases, with 21 bases left in between. The CDR3 DNA reads TGTGCCAGCACCTTAGGGGGGGGCAGGGCAGCCCAGCATTTT. The encoded protein is CASTLGGGRAAQHF.

This clonotype was seen many times. This chain connects TRBV12-3 or TRBV12-4 to TRBJ2-1, with 10 bases fitting TRBD2. Losses at the gene ends were 5 bases for V and 3 bases for J; bases not matched to a gene: 10. This CDR3 comprises 17 residues. The CDR3: CASSPNLLAGNYNEQFF. CDR3 nucleotide sequence: TGTGCCAGCAGTCCCAATCTACTAGCGGGAAACTACAATGAGCAGTTCTTC.

This clonotype occurred many times. V gene TRBV5-1 combines with J gene TRBJ2-7; 7 bases map to TRBD2. J was trimmed by 3 bases and V by 0 bases; bases with no gene match: 6. Germline CDR1 SGHRS, CDR2 YFSETQ. The CDR3 has 15 amino acids. CDR3 coding DNA: TGCGCCAGCAGCTTGGACTCGGGGGGAGTCTACGAGCAGTACTTC. This translates into CASSLDSGGVYEQYF.

This clonotype appeared many times. The chain employs TRBV20-1 and TRBJ2-7; 7 bases align to TRBD1. The CDR3 is 13 amino acids. CDR1 is DFQATT, CDR2 SNEGSKA, per germline (reference sequence). V trimming: 4 bases; J trimming: 5 bases; junction bases outside the gene matches: 8. Here the CDR3 reads CSAISRGFDEQYF. The CDR3 bases are TGCAGTGCTATATCCAGGGGGTTCGACGAGCAGTACTTC.

This clonotype was seen many times. The V and J genes are TRBV2 and TRBJ2-7; 8 nucleotides line up with TRBD1. This CDR3 is built from 14 residues. After removal of 6 bases from V and 2 bases from J, the junction contained 6 bases not matched to a gene. Germline V gene sequence: CDR1 SNHLY, CDR2 FYNNEI. CDR3 DNA sequence: TGTGCCAGCAGCGTAGAACAGGGGGCCTACGAGCAGTACTTC. Protein sequence: CASSVEQGAYEQYF.

In this sample, this clonotype is medium-sized. The rearrangement links TRBV20-1 to TRBJ1-1, with 9 nucleotides matching TRBD1. The CDR3 consists of 14 residues. Germline V gene sequence: CDR1 DFQATT, CDR2 SNEGSKA (reference sequence). After removal of 4 bases from V and 0 bases from J, the junction contained 3 bases not matched to a gene. The CDR3 loop reads CSATRQGVNTEAFF. The CDR3 nucleotides read TGCAGTGCTACACGACAGGGGGTGAACACTGAAGCTTTCTTT.

This clonotype was seen many times. The genes are TRBV5-5 and TRBJ2-2, with no clear D. Germline-derived CDR1 and CDR2 are SGHKS and YYEKEE (reference sequence). Trimming removed 0 bases at V and 4 bases at J, with 10 bases between. This CDR3 is 15 amino acids long. CDR3 sequence (DNA): TGTGCCAGCAGCTTGGTCCCCGTTACCACCGGGGAGCTGTTTTTT. Amino acids: CASSLVPVTTGELFF.